A selection of T cell receptor beta chains follows, all from one sample in a study of human T cells and chemical hapten exposure. Each CDR3 protein gets one entry after TCRdb re-called the RACE reads with MiXCR. The repertoire holds around 100,000 distinct CDR3 sequences, about 11% seen once, with 3% to 4% in the top ten. Sequenced here: whole blood, sampled in connection with sensitization to the hapten diphenylcyclopropenone (DPC). All receptors come from a woman between 40 and 55 years old with alopecia areata. Some clones in this sample may be carry-over from other donors' samples. Both conserved end residues are part of each CDR3. The D gene is left open where the match is weak. Not every row has a clone size; where given, it reads once, few, many or a size class.

CDR3nt: TGTGCCAGCAGCGGTTCCCATGACAGGGCCGCAGATACGCAGTATTTT
CDR3aa: CASSGSHDRAADTQYF
j_gene: TRBJ2-3
v_gene: TRBV9
abundance: many
d_gene: TRBD1

CDR3nt: TGTGCCAGCAGCCAAGAGATCGTAAGGGGAGAAGAGACCCAGTACTTC
CDR3aa: CASSQEIVRGEETQYF
j_gene: TRBJ2-5
v_gene: TRBV3-1
abundance: once
d_gene: -

CDR3nt: TGTGCCACCGAGGGGGCAGGTACGCAGTATTTT
CDR3aa: CATEGAGTQYF
j_gene: TRBJ2-3
v_gene: TRBV19
abundance: many
d_gene: TRBD1

CDR3nt: TGTGCCAGCAGCCAAGGGGACAAGTTGAACACTGAAGCTTTCTTT
CDR3aa: CASSQGDKLNTEAFF
j_gene: TRBJ1-1
v_gene: TRBV4-2
abundance: many
d_gene: -

CDR3nt: TGCAGTGCACAAAGGACTAGCGGGACCGGGGAGCTGTTTTTT
CDR3aa: CSAQRTSGTGELFF
j_gene: TRBJ2-2
v_gene: TRBV20-1
abundance: -
d_gene: TRBD2

CDR3nt: TGTGCCAGCAGCCATAGGGCAGGGGAAATTGACTCTGGGGCCAACGTCCTGACTTTC
CDR3aa: CASSHRAGEIDSGANVLTF
j_gene: TRBJ2-6
v_gene: TRBV4-2
abundance: many
d_gene: -

CDR3nt: TGTGCCAGCAGCCGAGTAGGGCCCAGGGGGGCCATTCAGTACTTC
CDR3aa: CASSRVGPRGAIQYF
j_gene: TRBJ2-4
v_gene: TRBV11-2
abundance: -
d_gene: -

CDR3nt: TGTGCCAGCAGCCAAGGGGACAGGGACTATGGCTACACCTTC
CDR3aa: CASSQGDRDYGYTF
j_gene: TRBJ1-2
v_gene: TRBV4-2
abundance: -
d_gene: TRBD1

CDR3nt: TGCAGCGTGGACGGGACAGGGAACACCGGGGAGCTGTTTTTT
CDR3aa: CSVDGTGNTGELFF
j_gene: TRBJ2-2
v_gene: TRBV29-1
abundance: -
d_gene: TRBD1

CDR3nt: TGTGCCAGCAGCAACAGGGGGCAGGCGTATGGCTACACCTTC
CDR3aa: CASSNRGQAYGYTF
j_gene: TRBJ1-2
v_gene: TRBV28
abundance: few
d_gene: TRBD1

CDR3nt: TGTGCCAGCAGCTACCCCGGAGTAGCGGCTTCCCTGGGTGAGCAGTTCTTC
CDR3aa: CASSYPGVAASLGEQFF
j_gene: TRBJ2-1
v_gene: TRBV5-4
abundance: -
d_gene: -

CDR3nt: TGTGCCAGCAGCGGGGAGCGGGGGGCCATTCAAGAGACCCAGTACTTC
CDR3aa: CASSGERGAIQETQYF
j_gene: TRBJ2-5
v_gene: TRBV9
abundance: few
d_gene: TRBD2

CDR3nt: TGTGCCAGCAGTTTAGTGGGGGGGGCTGGCTACACCTTC
CDR3aa: CASSLVGGAGYTF
j_gene: TRBJ1-2
v_gene: TRBV12-3/TRBV12-4
abundance: many
d_gene: -

CDR3nt: TGCGCCAGCAGCCCAAGGACAGGGTTTTTATCGAACACTGAAGCTTTCTTT
CDR3aa: CASSPRTGFLSNTEAFF
j_gene: TRBJ1-1
v_gene: TRBV4-1
abundance: -
d_gene: TRBD1

CDR3nt: TGTGCCAGCACCCCGGGGCCGAACACTGAAGCTTTCTTT
CDR3aa: CASTPGPNTEAFF
j_gene: TRBJ1-1
v_gene: TRBV7-8
abundance: many
d_gene: -

CDR3nt: TGTGCCAGCAAACGACACTCGGAACCTCAGCCCCAGCATTTT
CDR3aa: CASKRHSEPQPQHF
j_gene: TRBJ1-5
v_gene: TRBV28
abundance: -
d_gene: -

CDR3nt: TGTGCCAGCAGTTACTCCAGCAATAACTACGAGCAGTACTTC
CDR3aa: CASSYSSNNYEQYF
j_gene: TRBJ2-7
v_gene: TRBV6-6
abundance: many
d_gene: -

CDR3nt: TGTGCCAGCATGCGGGGGGCCGAGGGGGCTTTCTTT
CDR3aa: CASMRGAEGAFF
j_gene: TRBJ1-1
v_gene: TRBV27
abundance: many
d_gene: -

CDR3nt: TGTGCCAGCCGGTACCGTTTCATACAGGGGGCATCGAACACTGAAGCTTTCTTT
CDR3aa: CASRYRFIQGASNTEAFF
j_gene: TRBJ1-1
v_gene: TRBV28
abundance: -
d_gene: TRBD1

CDR3nt: TGTGCCAGCAGCCCGGACAGACACGAGCAGTACTTC
CDR3aa: CASSPDRHEQYF
j_gene: TRBJ2-7
v_gene: TRBV5-5
abundance: few
d_gene: -